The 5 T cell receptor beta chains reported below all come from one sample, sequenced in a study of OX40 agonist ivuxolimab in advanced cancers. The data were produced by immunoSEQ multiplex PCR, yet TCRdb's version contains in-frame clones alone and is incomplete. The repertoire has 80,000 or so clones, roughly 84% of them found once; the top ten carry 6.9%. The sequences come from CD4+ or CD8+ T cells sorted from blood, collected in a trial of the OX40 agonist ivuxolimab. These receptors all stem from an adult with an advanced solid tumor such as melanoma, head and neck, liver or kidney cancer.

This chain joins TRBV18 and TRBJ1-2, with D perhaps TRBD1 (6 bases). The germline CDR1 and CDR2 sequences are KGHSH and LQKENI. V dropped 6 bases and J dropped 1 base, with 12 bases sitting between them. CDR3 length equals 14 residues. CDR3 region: CASSPDSYNYGYTF. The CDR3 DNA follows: TGTGCCAGCTCTCCGGACAGCTATAACTATGGCTACACCTTC.

CDR3 region: CAISEETPLSSYEQYF. The CDR3 region has the DNA TGTGCCATCAGTGAGGAAACTCCGCTAAGCTCCTACGAGCAGTACTTC. J is TRBJ2-5 and V is TRBV10-3; D is unresolved. The J call may be mistaken, given a closer DNA end match to TRBJ2-7. This CDR3 has 16 residues. CDR1 and CDR2 from the germline V gene are ENHRY and SYGVKD.

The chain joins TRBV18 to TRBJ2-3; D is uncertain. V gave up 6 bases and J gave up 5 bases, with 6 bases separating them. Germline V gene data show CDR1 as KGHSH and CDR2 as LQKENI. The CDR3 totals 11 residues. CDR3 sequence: CASSGLDTQYF. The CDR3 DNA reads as TGTGCCAGCTCGGGCCTAGATACGCAGTATTTT.

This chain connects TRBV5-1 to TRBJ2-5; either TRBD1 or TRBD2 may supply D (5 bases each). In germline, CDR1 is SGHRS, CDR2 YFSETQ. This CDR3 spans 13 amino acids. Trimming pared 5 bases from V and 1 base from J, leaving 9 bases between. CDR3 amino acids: CASRAGTQETQYF. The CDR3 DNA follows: TGCGCCAGCAGGGCCGGGACCCAAGAGACCCAGTACTTC.

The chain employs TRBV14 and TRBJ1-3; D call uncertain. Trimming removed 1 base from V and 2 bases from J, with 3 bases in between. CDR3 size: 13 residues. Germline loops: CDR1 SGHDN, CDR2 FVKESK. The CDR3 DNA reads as TGTGCCAGCAGCCAAGTTACTGGAAACACCATATATTTT. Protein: CASSQVTGNTIYF.